This T cell receptor beta chain appears in the sequencing data of a study of blood T cell repertoires in COVID-19. About the study: The origin of the acute and convalescent COVID-19 samples was the United States, Italy and Spain. The cDNA or gDNA used as material had been derived from T cells, B-cell-depleted T cells, or PBMCs.

Per the authors' pipeline: Reference gene primer amplification gave estimated nucleated cell counts. The assay was immunoSEQ multiplex PCR, and TCRdb's table has in-frame clones only and misses some. V and J calls and clone size are copied from that table; D and trimming were computed from the DNA. Found here are about 290,000 clones, over 80% of them singletons; the top ten hold 4.1%. This sequence originates from a woman aged 50 to 60 with active or convalescent COVID-19. Sequences were obtained from peripheral blood.

The CDR3 region is CASSIVGVNTEAFF. The CDR3 nucleotides read TGTGCCAGTAGTATAGTAGGGGTGAACACTGAAGCTTTCTTT. The chain is built from TRBV19 and TRBJ1-1; possible D gene TRBD1, 5 bases. The V and J ends lost 1 base and 0 bases respectively, with 6 bases between them. The germline gives CDR1 LNHDA, CDR2 SQIVND (reference sequence). The CDR3 runs to 14 residues.